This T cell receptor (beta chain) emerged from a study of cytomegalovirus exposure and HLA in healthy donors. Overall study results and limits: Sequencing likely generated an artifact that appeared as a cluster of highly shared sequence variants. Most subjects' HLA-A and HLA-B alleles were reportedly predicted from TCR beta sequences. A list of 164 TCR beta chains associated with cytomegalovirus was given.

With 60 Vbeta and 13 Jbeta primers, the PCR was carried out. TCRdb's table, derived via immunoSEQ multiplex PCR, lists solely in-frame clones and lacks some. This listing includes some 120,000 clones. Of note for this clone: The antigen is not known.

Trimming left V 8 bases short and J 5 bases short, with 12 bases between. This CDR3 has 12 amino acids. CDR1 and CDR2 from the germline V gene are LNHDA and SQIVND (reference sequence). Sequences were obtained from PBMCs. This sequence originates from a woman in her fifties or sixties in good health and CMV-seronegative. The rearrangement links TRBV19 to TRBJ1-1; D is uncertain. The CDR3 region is CASGRERTEAFF. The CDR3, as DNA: TGTGCCAGTGGAAGGGAGAGGACTGAAGCTTTCTTT.